These T cell receptor beta chains were read from a single sample in a study of T cell changes during pregnancy in multiple sclerosis. Libraries were prepared by immunoSEQ multiplex PCR; TCRdb keeps only in-frame clonotypes and omits some of them. The sample lists over 85,000 clones, around 93% occurring once. This material consisted of peripheral blood, taken in the first trimester of pregnancy. The receptors were sampled from a female donor in good health, enrolled as a control in a pregnancy study. CDR3s include the opening cysteine and the closing phenylalanine or tryptophan. The D gene is left open where the match is weak. A row's size may be missing; if present it is once, few, many or a size class.

>TRBJ2-3|NA|TRBV27|NA
CASSFLRFTDTQYF
TGTGCCAGCAGTTTTCTCAGATTCACAGATACGCAGTATTTT
>TRBJ2-1|NA|TRBV19|NA
CASRDLGGKVDNEQFF
TGTGCCAGTAGAGACCTCGGAGGGAAGGTCGACAATGAGCAGTTCTTC
>TRBJ1-2|NA|TRBV6-5|TRBD1
CASSYREGGNYGYTF
TGTGCCAGCAGTTACAGAGAAGGGGGCAACTATGGCTACACCTTC
>TRBJ1-2|NA|TRBV28|TRBD1
CASSLPGQGAYGYTF
TGTGCCAGCAGTTTACCCGGACAGGGCGCCTATGGCTACACCTTC
>TRBJ1-1|NA|TRBV5-4|NA
CASSYDRNTEAFF
TGTGCCAGCAGCTACGACAGGAACACTGAAGCTTTCTTT
>TRBJ2-3|NA|TRBV6-5|TRBD1
CASSRGSQGRDTQYF
TGTGCCAGCAGTCGCGGTTCACAGGGGCGCGATACGCAGTATTTT
>TRBJ2-1|NA|TRBV7-9|TRBD2
CASRPLRNAGGQGEQFF
TGTGCCAGCAGACCCCTCCGTAATGCGGGGGGGCAGGGTGAGCAGTTCTTC
>TRBJ2-1|NA|TRBV7-3|TRBD2
CASSQSGGSYNEQFF
TGTGCCAGCAGCCAGAGCGGGGGGTCCTACAATGAGCAGTTCTTC
>TRBJ1-1|NA|TRBV2|TRBD1
CASRPGTGVSEAFF
TGTGCCAGCAGACCCGGGACAGGGGTCTCCGAAGCTTTCTTT
>TRBJ2-1|NA|TRBV5-8|NA
CASSFPNGNEQFF
TGTGCCAGCAGCTTCCCCAACGGGAATGAGCAGTTCTTC
>TRBJ1-1|NA|TRBV15|NA
CATSRIYGGEAFF
TGTGCCACCAGCAGAATATATGGGGGCGAAGCTTTCTTT
>TRBJ1-3|NA|TRBV7-3|TRBD1
CASSRGQGSGNTIYF
TGTGCCAGCAGCCGGGGACAGGGCAGTGGAAACACCATATATTTT
>TRBJ1-2|once|TRBV28|NA
CASGTGYYGYTF
TGTGCCAGCGGAACAGGGTATTATGGCTACACCTTC
>TRBJ2-5|once|TRBV4-1|NA
CASSQAGQQETQYF
TGCGCCAGCAGCCAAGCCGGACAGCAAGAGACCCAGTACTTC
>TRBJ1-2|NA|TRBV9|NA
CASSLGGHYVYGYTF
TGTGCCAGCAGCCTCGGGGGTCATTATGTCTATGGCTACACCTTC
>TRBJ2-3|NA|TRBV11-3|NA
CASSLTASTDTQYF
TGTGCCAGCAGCCTGACAGCTAGCACAGATACGCAGTATTTT
>TRBJ1-3|NA|TRBV6-5|NA
CASSTRTEGNTIYF
TGTGCCAGCAGTACTCGGACAGAAGGAAACACCATATATTTT
>TRBJ1-4|few|TRBV18|NA
CASSPKQEPGEKLFF
TGTGCCAGCTCACCCAAACAAGAGCCAGGTGAAAAACTGTTTTTT
>TRBJ2-5|NA|TRBV7-2|NA
CASSPRPPQRQETQYF
TGTGCCAGCAGCCCCAGACCCCCCCAGCGTCAAGAGACCCAGTACTTC
>TRBJ1-5|NA|TRBV2|TRBD1
CASSEPGQGLEPQHF
TGTGCCAGCAGTGAACCGGGACAGGGATTGGAGCCCCAGCATTTT
>TRBJ1-6|NA|TRBV5-1|TRBD1
CASSLERGATGGERSPLHF
TGCGCCAGCAGCTTGGAACGAGGGGCCACAGGGGGCGAAAGATCACCCCTCCACTTT
>TRBJ2-1|NA|TRBV14|TRBD2
CASSQESGLVYNEQFF
TGTGCCAGCAGCCAAGAGTCGGGACTAGTCTACAATGAGCAGTTCTTC
>TRBJ2-3|NA|TRBV27|TRBD2
CASSAPGLAGGIDTQYF
TGTGCCAGCAGCGCCCCGGGACTAGCGGGGGGGATAGATACGCAGTATTTT
>TRBJ1-2|NA|TRBV28|TRBD1
CASKAGTGGYGYTF
TGTGCCAGCAAAGCCGGGACAGGGGGTTATGGCTACACCTTC
>TRBJ2-7|NA|TRBV25-1|NA
CASSEGGVGGSYEQYF
TGTGCCAGCAGTGAAGGTGGGGTGGGGGGATCCTACGAGCAGTACTTC
>TRBJ2-3|NA|TRBV9|TRBD1
CASSVTGRGTDTQYF
TGTGCCAGCAGCGTAACAGGCAGGGGGACAGATACGCAGTATTTT
>TRBJ1-2|NA|TRBV9|TRBD1
CASSADRGRGYGYTF
TGTGCCAGCAGCGCCGACAGGGGGCGGGGGTATGGCTACACCTTC
>TRBJ2-1|NA|TRBV4-3|NA
CASSQQEGGYNEQFF
TGCGCCAGCAGCCAACAGGAGGGAGGCTACAATGAGCAGTTCTTC
>TRBJ2-5|NA|TRBV2|NA
CASSEATGFRTQYF
TGTGCCAGCAGTGAAGCTACAGGGTTCCGGACCCAGTACTTC
>TRBJ1-2|once|TRBV6-6|NA
CASIGGAGYTF
TGTGCCAGCATAGGGGGAGCTGGCTACACCTTC
>TRBJ1-6|few|TRBV19|TRBD1
CASMPDWTGSLSPLHF
TGTGCCAGTATGCCGGACTGGACAGGGAGTCTCTCACCCCTCCACTTT
>TRBJ1-2|once|TRBV4-3|NA
CASSQALRDNDGYTF
TGCGCCAGCAGCCAAGCTCTCCGGGACAATGATGGCTACACCTTC
>TRBJ2-2|NA|TRBV27|NA
CASSRPGQGDAGELFF
TGTGCCAGCAGTCGCCCGGGACAAGGCGACGCCGGGGAGCTGTTTTTT
>TRBJ1-2|NA|TRBV6-5|NA
CASRGSGPNYGYTF
TGTGCCAGCAGAGGGAGCGGGCCGAACTATGGCTACACCTTC
>TRBJ2-7|NA|TRBV11-2|TRBD1
CASSSDRGTSYEQYF
TGTGCCAGCAGCTCGGACAGGGGCACCTCCTACGAGCAGTACTTC
>TRBJ2-1|NA|TRBV7-8|NA
CASRSEQNSYNEQFF
TGTGCCTCCAGGTCAGAGCAGAACTCCTACAATGAGCAGTTCTTC
>TRBJ2-1|NA|TRBV9|NA
CASSRQDNEQFF
TGTGCCAGCTCCCGACAGGACAATGAGCAGTTCTTC
>TRBJ2-2|NA|TRBV7-3|NA
CASSLGGNTGELFF
TGTGCCAGCAGCCTAGGAGGGAACACCGGGGAGCTGTTTTTT
>TRBJ2-7|NA|TRBV10-3|NA
CATRASYEQYF
TGTGCAACCAGGGCATCCTACGAGCAGTACTTC
>TRBJ2-1|NA|TRBV7-9|TRBD2
CASSTGLAGDEQFF
TGTGCCAGCAGCACGGGACTAGCGGGGGATGAGCAGTTCTTC
>TRBJ2-1|NA|TRBV7-9|NA
CASSPLDGGAPYNEQFF
TGTGCCAGCAGCCCCTTAGATGGGGGGGCCCCCTACAATGAGCAGTTCTTC
>TRBJ2-3|NA|TRBV9|TRBD2
CASSVVTGGAADTQYF
TGTGCCAGCAGCGTAGTAACGGGGGGGGCCGCAGATACGCAGTATTTT
>TRBJ2-6|NA|TRBV6-5|NA
CASSWTVSGANVLTF
TGTGCCAGCAGTTGGACAGTATCTGGGGCCAACGTCCTGACTTTC
>TRBJ2-7|NA|TRBV1|NA
CTSSQDYWQYF
TGCACCAGCAGCCAAGATTACTGGCAGTACTTC
>TRBJ2-1|NA|TRBV6-5|TRBD2
CASSRSGTGNEQFF
TGTGCCAGCAGCCGGAGCGGGACGGGGAATGAGCAGTTCTTC